What follows are 30 T cell receptor beta chains derived from one specimen sequenced in a study of blood T cells in healthy people across ages. A second PCR of roughly 6 to 12 cycles used a sample-barcoded 5' primer and a J-beta primer mix. A single record per CDR3 protein comes from TCRdb applying MiXCR to the 5' RACE reads. The data contain around 850,000 distinct CDR3 sequences, under 40% of them seen just once; the ten biggest clones take up around 13%. The specimen sequenced was blood. The receptors were gathered from a man between 18 and 29 years old in good health.

The rearrangement links TRBV18 to TRBJ1-6; D possibly corresponds to TRBD1 (5 bases). The CDR3 length is 15 residues. Trimming removed 3 bases from V and 6 bases from J, with 12 bases in between. Germline lookup yields CDR1 KGHSH and CDR2 LQKENI. The CDR3 DNA reads as TGTGCCAGCTCACCGCCCGGGGGGGGTAATTCACCCCTCCACTTT. Protein product: CASSPPGGGNSPLHF.

The chain joins TRBV28 to TRBJ1-6; D is unclear. Trimming removed 7 bases at V and 8 bases at J, with 15 bases between. The germline V gene has CDR1 MDHEN and CDR2 SYDVKM. The CDR3 length is 14 residues. This CDR3 reads CASTLRINYSPLHF. The DNA of the CDR3 is TGTGCCAGCACCCTGCGGATTAACTATTCACCCCTCCACTTT.

There are a few counts of this clonotype. V usage is TRBV4-1 and J usage is TRBJ2-1; maybe TRBD2 (5 bases). Trimming took 9 bases from V and 7 from J, leaving 37 bases between them. CDR3 length: 20 residues. Germline V gene sequence: CDR1 MGHRA, CDR2 YSYEKL. The CDR3 here is CARVWVGRNGPTRRWNEQFF. CDR3 coding DNA: TGCGCCAGAGTTTGGGTAGGGCGGAACGGACCCACTAGGAGGTGGAATGAGCAGTTCTTC.

This clonotype was counted only a few times. The CDR3 DNA reads TGTGCCAGCAGCGTATCCGGGGGGTATGCAGATACGCAGTATTTT. It codes for CASSVSGGYADTQYF. The chain combines TRBV27 with TRBJ2-3; TRBD2 matches 7 bases. Trimming cost V 6 bases and J 4 bases; bases outside gene matches: 10. CDR3 length: 15 amino acids. The germline V gene encodes CDR1 MNHEY and CDR2 SMNVEV (reference sequence).

This clonotype was seen more than once but under ten times. J is TRBJ2-7 and V is TRBV18, with TRBD1 as a possible D gene (5 bases). Trimming took off 2 bases at V and 2 bases at J, with 10 bases between the two ends. Germline CDR1 and CDR2: KGHSH and LQKENI. CDR3 length equals 14 residues. CDR3 nucleotides: TGTGCCAGCTCACCAAATCAGGGCCCCTACGAGCAGTACTTC. This translates into CASSPNQGPYEQYF.

This clonotype was recorded a few times. The V call is TRBV20-1, the J call TRBJ1-6; the D gene is possibly TRBD1 (5 bases). Germline V gene sequence: CDR1 DFQATT, CDR2 SNEGSKA (reference sequence). There are 12 residues in the CDR3. The CDR3: CSGGAGDSPLHF. CDR3 coding DNA: TGCAGCGGCGGGGCAGGAGATTCACCCCTCCACTTT.

This clonotype was found a few times. The genes are TRBV20-1 and TRBJ1-2, with D unresolved. The germline CDR1 and CDR2 sequences are DFQATT and SNEGSKA (reference sequence). Trimming stripped 0 bases from V and 8 bases from J, with 19 bases between. The length of the CDR3 is 15 residues. CDR3 DNA: TGCAGTGCTAGAGATGGTGGGGAGGGCCCCCAAGGCTACACCTTC. The encoded protein is CSARDGGEGPQGYTF.

The chain combines TRBV6-2 or TRBV6-3 with TRBJ2-1; possibly TRBD2 for D (5 bases). The CDR3 is 16 residues long. CDR1 and CDR2 (germline): MNHEY, SVGEGT. Between the trimmed V and J ends, which lost 7 bases and 2 bases, there was a span of 18 bases. CDR3 DNA sequence: TGTGCCAGCACCCCTTCTCGGGGTCTCCCCTACAATGAGCAGTTCTTC. Protein sequence: CASTPSRGLPYNEQFF.

This chain links TRBV6-5 with TRBJ2-7; either TRBD1 or TRBD2 may fit D (5 bases each). The V and J ends lost 0 bases and 2 bases respectively, with 8 bases between them. The CDR3 has 14 amino acids. The germline gives CDR1 MNHEY, CDR2 SVGAGI. The CDR3 reads CASSYSRGPYEQYF. CDR3 DNA: TGTGCCAGCAGTTACTCCCGGGGACCCTACGAGCAGTACTTC.

This clonotype was recorded at least ten times. The rearrangement links TRBV6-1 to TRBJ2-7, with TRBD2 identical over 7 bases. Trimming took 5 bases from V and 5 from J; bases not matched to a gene: 18. In germline, CDR1 is MNHNS, CDR2 SASEGT. The CDR3 totals 17 residues. The CDR3 DNA sequence: TGTGCCAGCAGTACCCGTCCGGGGGGATATCCCCCGGACGAGCAGTACTTC. Residues: CASSTRPGGYPPDEQYF.

The rearrangement joins TRBV5-1 to TRBJ2-5, with 9 bases matching TRBD2. The CDR3 length is 16 residues. The V gene end was trimmed by 5 bases and the J gene end by 0 bases; junction bases not matched to a gene: 8. CDR1 and CDR2 from the germline V gene are SGHRS and YFSETQ. The CDR3 here is CASRSGLATYQETQYF. The CDR3 bases are TGCGCCAGCAGATCAGGACTAGCGACGTACCAAGAGACCCAGTACTTC.

This clonotype was seen a handful of times. V usage is TRBV28 and J usage is TRBJ2-5, with D possibly matching TRBD2 (6 bases). The V end was cut by 7 bases, the J end by 3 bases, with 15 bases between. In germline, CDR1 is MDHEN, CDR2 SYDVKM. This CDR3 is built from 14 residues. This CDR3 is CASTRPGDEETQYF. The CDR3 DNA reads as TGTGCCAGCACCCGTCCGGGGGACGAAGAGACCCAGTACTTC. The full variable domain, rest sourced from reference TRBV28 and TRBJ2-5, is DVKVTQSSRYLVKRTGEKVFLECVQDMDHENMFWYRQDPGLGLRLIYFSYDVKMKEKGDIPEGYSVSREKKERFSLILESASTNQTSMYLCASTRPGDEETQYFGPGTRLLVL.

This clonotype has only a few counts. The V call is TRBV5-1, the J call TRBJ2-1; 8 positions agree with TRBD2. Germline-derived CDR1 and CDR2 are SGHRS and YFSETQ. J lost 6 bases, V lost 0 bases, and 5 bases had no gene match. There are 15 residues in the CDR3. As DNA, the CDR3 is TGCGCCAGCAGCTTGGCGGGGGGGGGACTCAATGAGCAGTTCTTC. Translating it yields CASSLAGGGLNEQFF.

This clonotype came up a few times. The chain joins TRBV21-1 to TRBJ2-2. TRBV21-1 is a recognized pseudogene. This CDR3 is built from 18 residues. DNA for the CDR3: TGTGCCAGCAGCAAGACGACCCCCGGGTCGAAGAACACCGGGGAGCTGTTTTTT. It is translated as CASSKTTPGSKNTGELFF.

Worth noting for this clonotype: Compared with germline, one end of the junction differs, possibly owing to a read error. V and J are TRBV12-3 or TRBV12-4 and TRBJ2-3; D not resolved. This CDR3 is built from 11 residues. In nucleotides, the CDR3 is TGTGCCGGCAGTTTTACCGATACGCAGTATTTT. This gives the protein CAGSFTDTQYF.

The J gene is TRBJ2-3, the V gene TRBV7-2, with D unclear. Trimming took 6 bases from V and 4 from J, leaving 11 bases between them. CDR1 and CDR2 from the germline V gene are SGHTA and FQGNSA. This CDR3 spans 13 amino acids. DNA of the CDR3: TGTGCCAGCAGACCCGCTGGGCCAGATACGCAGTATTTT. Translation: CASRPAGPDTQYF. Variable domain in full (rest from reference TRBV7-2 and TRBJ2-3): GAGVSQSPSNKVTEKGKDVELRCDPISGHTALYWYRQSLGQGLEFLIYFQGNSAPDKSGLPSDRFSAERTGGSVSTLTIQRTQQEDSAVYLCASRPAGPDTQYFGPGTRLTVL.

This clonotype was picked up a small number of times. The chain has TRBV7-2 and TRBJ1-1; D possibly corresponds to TRBD1 (5 bases). The CDR3 is 16 residues long. Germline-derived CDR1 and CDR2 are SGHTA and FQGNSA. The ends were cut back, 0 bases at V and 3 bases at J, with 14 bases in the middle. CDR3: CASSLAGGLTDTEAFF. CDR3 bases: TGTGCCAGCAGCTTAGCCGGGGGACTCACCGACACTGAAGCTTTCTTT.

This clonotype was detected a few times. The V gene is TRBV20-1, the J gene TRBJ2-2; no clear D gene. V was cut by 3 bases and J by 7 bases, with 21 bases left in between. Germline V gene lookup returns CDR1 DFQATT and CDR2 SNEGSKA (reference sequence). The CDR3 covers 16 residues. The CDR3 nucleotides read TGCAGTGCTAGGGCTAGACTCCGAGACTCAGGCGGGGAGCTGTTTTTT. Its translation is CSARARLRDSGGELFF.

The sample holds a few counts of this clonotype. The chain uses TRBV14 and TRBJ1-2; possible D gene TRBD1, 6 bases. This CDR3 comprises 14 residues. V was clipped by 1 base and J by 7 bases, with 13 bases between them. In germline, CDR1 is SGHDN, CDR2 FVKESK. CDR3 loop: CASSQVRGGSGYTF. The CDR3 DNA is TGTGCCAGCAGCCAAGTTCGGGGGGGCTCTGGCTACACCTTC.

The DNA for the CDR3 is TGTGCCAGCAGTTACGAAGGTTTCTCCTACGAGCAGTACTTC. This codes for CASSYEGFSYEQYF. This chain joins TRBV6-6 and TRBJ2-7, with D uncertain. CDR1 is MNHNY, CDR2 SVGAGI, per germline (reference sequence). The CDR3 totals 14 residues. V lost 2 bases, J lost 0 bases, and 8 bases lay in between.

There are many counts of this clonotype. The chain links TRBV7-2 to TRBJ2-5, with TRBD2 identical over 10 bases. CDR1 is SGHTA, CDR2 FQGNSA, per germline. CDR3 length equals 15 residues. Unmatched junction bases numbered 10, after V lost 1 base and J lost 11 bases. The CDR3 DNA reads as TGTGCCAGCAGCTTAGGGACTAGCGGTAACAATGAGCAGTACTTC. Residues: CASSLGTSGNNEQYF.

This clonotype was counted ten times or more. The chain joins TRBV25-1 to TRBJ1-2, with a tentative D call TRBD1 (5 bases). The CDR3 length is 14 residues. Trimming left V 8 bases short and J 8 bases short, with 21 bases between. Germline V gives CDR1 MGHDK, CDR2 SYGVNS. DNA of the CDR3: TGTGCCAGCTACACTCCGGGACCGCCTCGGGGCTACACCTTC. It codes for CASYTPGPPRGYTF.

This chain links TRBV12-5 with TRBJ2-1; D might be TRBD1 (6 bases). Trimming removed 1 base at V and 10 bases at J, with 17 bases between. CDR1 and CDR2 (germline): LGHNT, FRNRAP. The CDR3 totals 15 residues. CDR3 in DNA: TGTGCTAGTGGTTTGGGCATCCCTGGGGGCAGGGAGCAGTTCTTC. Translating it yields CASGLGIPGGREQFF.

V usage is TRBV5-1 and J usage is TRBJ2-2; 8 bases line up with TRBD1. Germline trimming cut 3 bases from V and 7 bases from J; bases unmatched to any gene: 11. CDR1 and CDR2 (germline): SGHRS, YFSETQ. The CDR3 extends over 16 amino acids. As DNA, the CDR3 is TGCGCCAGCAGCTATACGGCGCAGGGGGCGGTCGGGGAGCTGTTTTTT. Translation: CASSYTAQGAVGELFF.

A note on this clonotype: A much larger clone sits a single nucleotide away, making a read error possible. The chain employs TRBV20-1 and TRBJ2-1; 8 bases line up with TRBD2. The CDR3 loop spans 15 amino acids. The germline gives CDR1 DFQATT, CDR2 SNEGSKA (reference sequence). The CDR3 loop is CSARDRTSGGNEQLF. In nucleotides, the CDR3 is TGCAGTGCTAGAGATCGTACTAGCGGTGGGAATGAGCAGCTCTTC.

This chain links TRBV11-2 with TRBJ2-1; 8 bases agree with TRBD2. V gave up 7 bases and J gave up 14 bases; unmatched junction bases: 13. This CDR3 spans 13 amino acids. CDR1 SGHAT and CDR2 FQNNGV come from the germline V gene. CDR3 DNA: TGTGCCAGCACCCCGGGTGAGCGGGAGAGAGAGTTCTTC. As protein: CASTPGEREREFF.

The genes are TRBV2 and TRBJ2-3; D is ambiguous. The CDR3 runs to 16 residues. From germline, CDR1 is SNHLY and CDR2 FYNNEI. Trimming shortened V by 3 bases and J by 4 bases, and 17 bases separated the two germline ends. This chain's CDR3 is CASSDSLVPGSDTQYF. The DNA for the CDR3 is TGTGCCAGCAGTGATAGTCTGGTGCCGGGTTCAGATACGCAGTATTTT.

This clonotype was observed at least ten times. This chain uses TRBV4-3 with TRBJ2-3; no clear D. Germline V gives CDR1 LGHNA, CDR2 YSLEER. The CDR3 runs 13 residues. V was trimmed by 0 bases and J by 11 bases, leaving 12 bases between them. As DNA, the CDR3 is TGCGCCAGCAGCCAAGAAAGGCTTAGGGAGCAGTATTTT. It codes for CASSQERLREQYF.

The chain is built from TRBV7-8 and TRBJ1-1; 9 bases are shared with TRBD1. The CDR3 runs to 15 residues. The V gene end was trimmed by 8 bases and the J gene end by 4 bases; junction bases not matched to a gene: 11. Germline V gene sequence: CDR1 SGHVS, CDR2 FQNEAQ. The CDR3 DNA sequence: TGTGCCAGCGGCGGACAGGGGACCTTAGGCACTGAAGCTTTCTTT. Amino acids: CASGGQGTLGTEAFF.

This clonotype came up many times. The DNA of the CDR3 is TGTGCCAGCAGCGTAGATGCGGGGGCCTACAATGAGCAGTTCTTC. Its translation: CASSVDAGAYNEQFF. This chain joins TRBV9 and TRBJ2-1; 7 bases line up with TRBD2. Trimming removed 0 bases from V and 2 bases from J; junction bases left unmatched: 2. The CDR3 consists of 15 residues. From germline, CDR1 is SGDLS and CDR2 YYNGEE. The full variable domain, rest sourced from reference TRBV9 and TRBJ2-1, is DSGVTQTPKHLITATGQRVTLRCSPRSGDLSVYWYQQSLDQGLQFLIQYYNGEERAKGNILERFSAQQFPDLHSELNLSSLELGDSALYFCASSVDAGAYNEQFFGPGTRLTVL.